This T cell receptor beta chain originates from a study of regulatory T cells in long-lasting Graves disease. Study-wide context: Less than 3 months of antithyroid drugs had been taken by newly diagnosed Graves' patients. Study-level results: Thyroid tissue was not sampled; only peripheral blood was.

V dropped 4 bases and J dropped 3 bases, with 11 bases sitting between them. This CDR3 contains 14 residues. The germline CDR1 and CDR2 sequences are SNHLY and FYNNEI. CDR3 regions were amplified by Arm-PCR using iRepertoire HTBI primers to build TCR beta libraries. TCRdb reprocessed the multiplex PCR reads via MiXCR and lists one record per CDR3 protein. This table holds roughly 510,000 distinct CDR3 sequences, approximately 16% found once. This sample's time point: newly diagnosed GD, antithyroid drugs for less than 3 months. PBMCs provided the RNA from which the TCR library was made. EDTA tubes were used for drawing nine milliliters of peripheral blood. This clonotype was observed at least ten times. Antigen unknown. The sample was also reused in another study, on T cells in Graves' hyperthyroidism and ophthalmopathy. Turning to that study: Graves' hyperthyroidism showing no ophthalmopathy progression within 18 months was considered stable.

Sequencing used peripheral blood mononuclear cells (PBMCs), obtained at new diagnosis, from a patient treated with antithyroid drugs. The clonotype originates from a young man with Graves disease. V usage is TRBV2 and J usage is TRBJ2-3, with D perhaps given as TRBD1 or TRBD2 (5 bases each). The CDR3 region is CASSGQGRTDTQYF. CDR3 nucleotide sequence: TGTGCCAGCAGTGGTCAGGGACGTACAGATACGCAGTATTTT.